One and the same sample provided the 13 T cell receptor beta chains below, sequenced in a study of blood T cell repertoires in COVID-19. Repertoires were generated with immunoSEQ multiplex PCR, while TCRdb's copy carries only in-frame clones and drops some. Among roughly 200,000 clones, approximately 87% were seen once, and the ten largest hold 3% to 3.5%. The sequenced sample consisted of PBMCs or T cells enriched from blood (not recorded which). These receptors were collected from a woman aged 45-65 years in a cohort exposed to, infected with or recovered from COVID-19 (not recorded which).

The genes are TRBV30 and TRBJ2-7; 10 nucleotides line up with TRBD1. The V gene's germline CDR1 is GTSNPN and CDR2 SVGIG (reference sequence). The CDR3 length is 15 residues. V trimming: 4 bases; J trimming: 4 bases; junction bases outside the gene matches: 10. Written as DNA, the CDR3 is TGTGCCTGGAAGCATTGGACAGGGGGTAAATACGAGCAGTACTTC. This sequence encodes CAWKHWTGGKYEQYF.

V gene TRBV27 combines with J gene TRBJ1-6; 7 bases are a match to TRBD1. Unmatched junction bases numbered 9, after V lost 3 bases and J lost 7 bases. CDR3 length equals 16 residues. Germline V gene data show CDR1 as MNHEY and CDR2 as SMNVEV (reference sequence). The DNA of the CDR3 is TGTGCCAGCAGTTTTACCTCCGGGACAGTCAATTCACCCCTCCACTTT. Its protein product is CASSFTSGTVNSPLHF.

This chain joins TRBV5-1 and TRBJ1-1; 7 bases agree with TRBD1. This CDR3 region has 15 residues. The junction had 8 bases not matched to a gene; V was cut back by 0 bases and J by 6 bases. Per the germline V gene, CDR1 is SGHRS and CDR2 is YFSETQ. Here the CDR3 reads CASSLDSTGEAEAFF. The CDR3 region has the DNA TGCGCCAGCAGCTTGGATTCCACAGGGGAGGCTGAAGCTTTCTTT.

The chain combines TRBV3-1 (or the pseudogene TRBV3-2) with TRBJ1-2; TRBD1 agrees at 8 bases. J was trimmed by 7 bases and V by 1 base; bases with no gene match: 8. The CDR3 runs 15 residues. Germline CDR1 LGHDT, CDR2 YNNKEL (reference sequence). CDR3 amino acids: CASSQGAGGASGYTF. In DNA form, the CDR3 reads TGTGCCAGCAGCCAAGGGGCAGGGGGCGCGAGTGGCTACACCTTC.

The J gene is TRBJ1-1, the V gene TRBV14; possible D gene TRBD1, 5 bases. This CDR3 spans 14 amino acids. V shed 1 base and J shed 8 bases, with 14 bases lying between them. The germline gives CDR1 SGHDN, CDR2 FVKESK. The CDR3 reads CASSQGIGTSEAFF. For the CDR3, the DNA is TGTGCCAGCAGCCAAGGGATCGGGACTTCGGAAGCTTTCTTT.

The chain uses TRBV30 and TRBJ1-1; D unclear. From germline, CDR1 is GTSNPN and CDR2 SVGIG (reference sequence). The CDR3 is 11 residues long. V lost 0 bases to trimming and J lost 9 bases, with 8 bases between them. The DNA for the CDR3 is TGTGCCTGGAGTGTGGGAGGGCAAGCTTTCTTT. This translates into CAWSVGGQAFF.

The genes are TRBV18 and TRBJ1-1; 8 bases fit TRBD1. CDR3 length: 13 amino acids. CDR1 and CDR2 (germline): KGHSH, LQKENI. Trimming took 5 bases from V and 4 from J; bases not matched to a gene: 3. The CDR3 sequence: CASSRTGRTEAFF. CDR3 in DNA: TGTGCCAGCTCAAGGACAGGGCGCACTGAAGCTTTCTTT.

The rearrangement uses TRBV10-3 and TRBJ1-1; D gene ambiguous. The CDR3 contains 18 residues. Trimming removed 4 bases from V and 0 bases from J, with 21 bases in between. Germline V gene lookup returns CDR1 ENHRY and CDR2 SYGVKD. The CDR3: CAISGSPMRALMNTEAFF. In nucleotides, the CDR3 is TGTGCCATCAGTGGCTCACCCATGCGCGCACTCATGAACACTGAAGCTTTCTTT.

This clone was counted a single time. The V and J genes are TRBV11-3 and TRBJ2-7; TRBD1 agrees at 10 bases. The germline gives CDR1 SGHNT, CDR2 YENEEA. The CDR3 is made up of 17 amino acids. V shed 0 bases and J 2 bases; nucleotides not matched to a gene: 7. The CDR3 DNA reads TGTGCCAGCAGCTTAGATGTGGGGACAGGGGAAACCTACGAGCAGTACTTC. Residues: CASSLDVGTGETYEQYF. Full variable domain (outside the CDR3, taken from reference TRBV11-3 and TRBJ2-7): EAGVVQSPRYKIIEKKQPVAFWCNPISGHNTLYWYLQNLGQGPELLIRYENEEAVDDSQLPKDRFSAERLKGVDSTLKIQPAELGDSAVYLCASSLDVGTGETYEQYFGPGTRLTVT.

This clone appeared a single time. The V gene is TRBV9, the J gene TRBJ1-2, with D possibly TRBD1 on 5 matching bases. Germline V gene sequence: CDR1 SGDLS, CDR2 YYNGEE. The germline V and J ends were trimmed by 5 bases and 4 bases, with 21 bases remaining between them. CDR3 length equals 16 residues. The CDR3 coding sequence is TGTGCCAGCAGTGGGGGAGGGCTTTCCTTGTCCTATGGCTACACCTTC. This sequence encodes CASSGGGLSLSYGYTF.

Here the CDR3 DNA reads TGTGCCAGTAGTTCTCGGCAGGGGGCCCGAGTCCCCATGAACACTGAAGCTTTCTTT. Translation gives CASSSRQGARVPMNTEAFF. The V gene is TRBV19, the J gene TRBJ1-1, with 8 bases matching TRBD1. CDR1 is LNHDA and CDR2 is SQIVND in the germline V gene (reference sequence). The CDR3 covers 19 residues. Trimming cost V 5 bases and J 0 bases; bases outside gene matches: 17. Combining the CDR3 with reference TRBV19 and TRBJ1-1 gives the whole variable domain DGGITQSPKYLFRKEGQNVTLSCEQNLNHDAMYWYRQDPGQGLRLIYYSQIVNDFQKGDIAEGYSVSREKKESFPLTVTSAQKNPTAFYLCASSSRQGARVPMNTEAFFGQGTRLTVV.

Concerning this clone itself: Other DNA sequences of this sample code for an identical CDR3. The chain couples TRBV5-4 to TRBJ2-7; TRBD1 aligns across 8 bases. The CDR3 runs to 13 residues. Germline trimming cut 1 base from V and 7 bases from J; bases unmatched to any gene: 4. Germline V gives CDR1 SGHNT, CDR2 YYREEE (reference sequence). The CDR3: CASSLQGAREQYF. The DNA for the CDR3 is TGTGCCAGCAGCTTGCAGGGGGCGCGGGAGCAGTACTTC.

The chain recombines TRBV29-1 with TRBJ1-2; D unresolved. This CDR3 has 11 amino acids. Trimming shortened V by 3 bases and J by 4 bases, and 6 bases separated the two germline ends. Germline V gene lookup returns CDR1 SQVTM and CDR2 ANQGSEA. CDR3 sequence reads: CSVEEPYGYTF. CDR3 DNA sequence: TGCAGCGTTGAGGAGCCCTATGGCTACACCTTC.